The entry below gives a single T cell receptor beta chain sequence along with its context. The antigen is undetermined. The data stem from a study of OX40 agonist ivuxolimab in advanced cancers. Study context: Ivuxolimab is an agonistic anti-OX40 (CD134) antibody, and patients were treated with it. Whole-study results and caveats: Expanded peripheral T-cell antigen specificity went undetermined.

Profiling relied on immunoSEQ multiplex PCR, and the TCRdb table lists in-frame clones only, not all of them. Of 20,000 to 25,000 clones detected, approximately 82% appear once; the ten largest clones hold around a quarter. Blood was sampled at baseline, cycle 4 day 1, and cycle 7 day 1. The sequences come from CD4+ or CD8+ T cells sorted from blood, collected in a trial of the OX40 agonist ivuxolimab. The sequence came from an adult with an advanced solid tumor such as melanoma, head and neck, liver or kidney cancer.

The CDR3 loop reads CASSASGNSPLHF. The CDR3 nucleotides are TGTGCCAGTAGCGCATCCGGGAATTCACCCCTCCACTTT. The rearrangement links TRBV19 to TRBJ1-6; D unresolved. Trimming removed 6 bases from V and 7 bases from J, with 10 bases in between. CDR3 length: 13 residues. Germline CDR1 LNHDA, CDR2 SQIVND (reference sequence).